This T cell receptor (beta chain) was recovered during a study of a mutant IDH1 vaccine in newly diagnosed glioma (dated by TCRdb to 2020 to 2022). Regarding the research as a whole: Patients were given eight vaccinations, in weeks 1, 3, 5, 7, 11, 15, 19 and 23, which matched visits V03 through V10. Vaccination began 4-6 weeks after radiotherapy alone, or alongside temozolomide cycles in the chemotherapy-containing groups. Of the roughly 32 treated patients, approximately 60% were male and around 40% were female, and a mean age of roughly 41 years was recorded. Before enrollment, most patients had been given radiochemotherapy with temozolomide as standard therapy, while the rest had received either radiotherapy alone or temozolomide alone. Peripheral blood samples were drawn at six visits, namely V03 (baseline), V05, V07, V10, V12 and V13. Longitudinal TCRB deep sequencing was done for 25 treated patients, wherever samples were available for exploratory analyses. Overall study results and their limits: It was noted by the authors that analyses of patient blood samples could not be reproduced owing to sample limitations. Vaccine-induced immune responses across multiple MHC alleles were detected in 80% to 95% of patients. Changes in the top peripheral T cell clonotypes picked up by TCRB sequencing did not appear to be linked to pseudoprogression. Selection of PBMC samples for TCRB deep sequencing was based on availability.

V loses 6 bases, J loses 1 base, and the germline ends lie 12 bases apart. The germline V gene supplies CDR1 MNHEY and CDR2 SVGAGI. Inclusive of the bounding cysteine and phenylalanine, the CDR3 is 14 residues long. Of all the DNA, just the CDR3 is kept, 42 bases in frame from base 1. The time point label corresponds to: week 23, last vaccination. Every vaccine dose consisted of 300 ug of a 20-mer mutant IDH1 peptide in Montanide, administered subcutaneously together with topical imiquimod. Donors had newly diagnosed WHO grade 3 or 4 IDH1-mutant astrocytomas with loss of nuclear ATRX. The samples were drawn from NOA16, a multicentre, single-arm, open-label phase I trial in Germany that tested a mutant IDH1 peptide vaccine in humans for the first time. Genomic DNA for TCRB sequencing was isolated from EDTA blood with the DNeasy Blood and Tissue Kit. This clone was recorded a few times. What antigen it recognizes has not been identified. No much larger clonotype is one base removed from it; base qualities were not supplied.

Preparation of the library involved the immunoSEQ multiplex PCR assay. Rearranged TCR beta chain sequences were amplified using the hsTCRB Kit according to the manufacturer's protocol. TCRB libraries were sequenced on an Illumina MiSeq. The authors processed their data as follows. The kit vendor's proprietary platform handled demultiplexing, trimming and gene mapping. TCRdb retrieved this table from immuneACCESS and kept in-frame rearrangements only. Not all clones are present; in checked studies, unresolved V genes account for under half, and no reason is known for the remainder. For V, J and clone size, that table is used; D and trimming come from the DNA. The sample has roughly 70,000 clones on record, under 90% of them singletons. The ten largest account for about 14% of the sample.

The source is a man between 18 and 35 years old with glioma. This sample comprised PBMCs, obtained from a glioma patient whose treatment included an IDH1 peptide vaccine. The chain employs TRBV6-5 and TRBJ1-1; perhaps TRBD1 is the D gene, with 5 bases matching. The sequenced DNA is TGTGCCAGCAGCTCCCAGGGCCCGAACACTGAAGCTTTCTTT. Its protein product is CASSSQGPNTEAFF.